This T cell receptor beta chain was recovered during a study of cytomegalovirus exposure and HLA in healthy donors. Whole-study context: The 100 to 150 validation repertoires used the same platform as the roughly 670 first-cohort repertoires, a later analysis reported. General study findings and limits: Cytomegalovirus association was assigned to approximately 160 TCR beta chains. There were a few CMV-associated chains whose specificity for CMV antigens was confirmed in vitro.

Points on this clone: Its antigen is as yet unknown.

The repertoire was sequenced with immunoSEQ multiplex PCR; TCRdb's copy has only in-frame clones and lacks some. The sample comprises 150,000 or so clones, roughly 89% of which are singletons, and over 9% rests with the top ten. The validation cohort, a group of more than 100 subjects, included the donors and was separate from the roughly 620-subject first cohort. From germline, CDR1 is MNHEY and CDR2 SVGAGI. V shed 5 bases, J shed 2 bases, and the junction held 5 bases outside the gene matches. This CDR3 contains 14 residues. The clonotype was recovered from a woman between 18 and 30 years old in good health and CMV-seropositive. Sequenced material: PBMCs. V gene TRBV6-5 combines with J gene TRBJ2-7, with 8 bases that match TRBD1. The CDR3 coding sequence is TGTGCCAGCAGTCCCCAGGGGGCCACCTACGAGCAGTACTTC. Amino acids: CASSPQGATYEQYF.